This TCR beta chain came from a study of technical replicates of blood from a handful of donors. CDR1 is SGHAT and CDR2 is FQNNGV in the germline V gene. The CDR3 is 14 residues long. Trimming at V came to 5 bases and at J to 2 bases, leaving 4 bases not matched to a gene. Data came from immunoSEQ multiplex PCR; TCRdb stores just in-frame clones and leaves some out. The sample yields tens of thousands of clones, over 75% seen once. The chain employs TRBV11-2 and TRBJ1-2, with TRBD1 matching over 8 bases. Sequencing input: PBMCs. This TCR derives from a human donor in good health. Some clones in this sample may be carry-over from other donors' samples. The CDR3 loop is CASSPGQANYGYTF. The DNA of the CDR3 is TGTGCCAGCAGCCCGGGACAGGCAAACTATGGCTACACCTTC. Complete variable domain (other parts from reference TRBV11-2 and TRBJ1-2): EAGVAQSPRYKIIEKRQSVAFWCNPISGHATLYWYQQILGQGPKLLIQFQNNGVVDDSQLPKDRFSAERLKGVDSTLKIQPAKLEDSAVYLCASSPGQANYGYTFGSGTRLTVV.